This entry lists 27 T cell receptor beta chains sequenced from one sample in a study of shared T cell receptors in the human thymus. Profiling relied on immunoSEQ multiplex PCR, and the TCRdb table lists in-frame clones only, not all of them. The table lists roughly 710,000 clones, 70% to 90% of them singletons, with roughly 0.01% in the top ten. Separately, the same data were catalogued under a study of human thymus T cells.

The sequenced material came from thymocytes. These receptor sequences come from a girl under three years old with a congenital heart defect.

The genes are TRBV7-8 and TRBJ1-6, with a weak D call TRBD1 (6 bases). From germline, CDR1 is SGHVS and CDR2 FQNEAQ. The CDR3 consists of 17 residues. V lost 4 bases and J 7 bases, leaving 20 bases between the germline ends. The CDR3 loop reads CASSSQKMTGRNSPLHF. The DNA for the CDR3 is TGTGCCAGCAGCTCACAAAAAATGACAGGCCGCAATTCACCCCTCCACTTT.

The chain is built from TRBV9 and TRBJ2-3; 7 nucleotides agree with TRBD1. The germline V gene has CDR1 SGDLS and CDR2 YYNGEE. J gave up 6 bases and V 3 bases, and 4 bases lay outside the gene matches. This CDR3 region has 13 residues. The CDR3 DNA is TGTGCCAGCAGCGACAGGGGTTCGGATACGCAGTATTTT. It yields the protein CASSDRGSDTQYF. Based on the CDR3 plus reference TRBV9 and TRBJ2-3, the full variable domain is DSGVTQTPKHLITATGQRVTLRCSPRSGDLSVYWYQQSLDQGLQFLIQYYNGEERAKGNILERFSAQQFPDLHSELNLSSLELGDSALYFCASSDRGSDTQYFGPGTRLTVL.

This clone was observed a handful of times. This rearrangement joins TRBV9 to TRBJ1-2; D gene unclear. The V and J ends lost 4 bases and 6 bases respectively, with 10 bases between them. CDR1 and CDR2 from the germline V gene are SGDLS and YYNGEE. This CDR3 spans 12 amino acids. The DNA for the CDR3 is TGTGCCAGCAGCACAGAGTTAAATGGCTACACCTTC. This encodes CASSTELNGYTF.

This clone occurred once. V usage is TRBV7-9 and J usage is TRBJ2-7, with D hard to call. This CDR3 has 13 amino acids. The germline V gene has CDR1 SEHNR and CDR2 FQNEAQ (reference sequence). Trimming took 0 bases from V and 4 from J, leaving 7 bases between them. CDR3 coding DNA: TGTGCCAGCAGCTTAGCCAAAGCGTACGAGCAGTACTTC. Residues: CASSLAKAYEQYF.

The chain couples TRBV28 to TRBJ1-5; D not resolved. Germline CDR1 reads MDHEN; CDR2 reads SYDVKM. Trimming removed 7 bases at V and 2 bases at J, with 12 bases between. This CDR3 has 14 amino acids. The CDR3 sequence: CASNPPEGNQPQHF. CDR3 DNA: TGTGCCAGCAACCCACCGGAGGGCAATCAGCCCCAGCATTTT.

The chain uses TRBV5-6 and TRBJ1-1; D is perhaps TRBD1 (6 bases). CDR3 length: 13 residues. Germline assignment: CDR1 SGHDT and CDR2 YYEEEE. The V gene lost 4 bases and the J gene lost 2 bases, with 9 bases spanning the gap. This chain's CDR3 is CASSHRENTEAFF. Here the CDR3 DNA reads TGTGCCAGCAGCCACAGGGAAAACACTGAAGCTTTCTTT.

The rearrangement uses TRBV7-2 and TRBJ2-1; 9 nucleotides align to TRBD1. V was clipped by 3 bases and J by 2 bases; unmatched bases: 5. There are 16 residues in the CDR3. CDR1 is SGHTA, CDR2 FQGNSA, per germline. The CDR3 DNA follows: TGTGCCAGCAGCTTTGAGGGACAGGGAGCCTACAATGAGCAGTTCTTC. Translation gives CASSFEGQGAYNEQFF.

This sequence joins TRBV2 and TRBJ2-3; tentatively, D is TRBD1 (5 bases). V was trimmed by 4 bases and J by 0 bases, leaving 11 bases between them. This CDR3 has 15 residues. The germline gives CDR1 SNHLY, CDR2 FYNNEI. This CDR3 reads CASSGGRDSTDTQYF. The CDR3 DNA follows: TGTGCCAGCAGTGGGGGCAGGGATAGCACAGATACGCAGTATTTT. Full variable domain (outside the CDR3, taken from reference TRBV2 and TRBJ2-3): EPEVTQTPSHQVTQMGQEVILRCVPISNHLYFYWYRQILGQKVEFLVSFYNNEISEKSEIFDDQFSVERPDGSNFTLKIRSTKLEDSAMYFCASSGGRDSTDTQYFGPGTRLTVL.

CDR3 in DNA: TGTGCCAGCAGTCCCCACAGGGGTCAGCCCCAGCATTTT. It codes for CASSPHRGQPQHF. V usage is TRBV6-1 and J usage is TRBJ1-5; 7 bases align to TRBD1. After removal of 5 bases from V and 6 bases from J, the junction contained 4 bases not matched to a gene. The germline CDR1 and CDR2 sequences are MNHNS and SASEGT. The CDR3 runs to 13 residues.

A note on this clone: This CDR3 is also generated by other DNA sequences in the sample. The J gene is TRBJ2-7, the V gene TRBV5-4; tentative D call: TRBD1 (6 bases). The CDR3 has 12 residues. Germline values: CDR1 SGHNT, CDR2 YYREEE (reference sequence). Trimming left V 1 base short and J 4 bases short, with 6 bases between. The CDR3, as DNA: TGTGCCAGCAGCTTGACAGGGTACGAGCAGTACTTC. This sequence encodes CASSLTGYEQYF.

J is TRBJ2-5 and V is TRBV28; 16 bases agree with TRBD2. This CDR3 is built from 16 residues. Per germline, CDR1 MDHEN and CDR2 SYDVKM. J gave up 9 bases and V 4 bases, and 8 bases lay outside the gene matches. CDR3 in DNA: TGTGCCAGCAGTTCCGGGACTAGCGGGGGGGCTTCGGCCCAGTACTTC. Translation: CASSSGTSGGASAQYF.

V is TRBV27 and J is TRBJ2-1; 11 bases align to TRBD2. The germline gives CDR1 MNHEY, CDR2 SMNVEV (reference sequence). With V trimmed by 5 bases and J by 2 bases, 11 bases remained unmatched. The CDR3 has 18 amino acids. CDR3 protein: CASSLLLAGGGPYNEQFF. Here the CDR3 DNA reads TGTGCCAGCAGTCTACTCTTAGCGGGGGGGGGACCCTACAATGAGCAGTTCTTC.

The chain employs TRBV6-5 and TRBJ2-7; 7 nucleotides match TRBD1. The CDR3 covers 15 residues. CDR1 MNHEY and CDR2 SVGAGI come from the germline V gene. V trimming: 5 bases; J trimming: 1 base; junction bases outside the gene matches: 8. The CDR3 DNA is TGTGCCAGCAGTAAAAGGACAGGTCATTCCTACGAGCAGTACTTC. Translating gives CASSKRTGHSYEQYF.

The rearrangement links TRBV4-1 to TRBJ1-2; tentative D call: TRBD1 (6 bases). V gave up 1 base and J gave up 2 bases, with 17 bases separating them. Per germline, CDR1 MGHRA and CDR2 YSYEKL. The CDR3 runs to 17 residues. Written as DNA, the CDR3 is TGCGCCAGCAGCCAAGCCCCCAAGGGGGACGGCAACTATGGCTACACCTTC. Amino acid sequence: CASSQAPKGDGNYGYTF.

The chain is built from TRBV28 and TRBJ1-4, with D unclear. The V and J ends lost 7 bases and 8 bases respectively, with 23 bases between them. The CDR3 is 16 residues long. Germline V CDR1 and CDR2: MDHEN, SYDVKM. The CDR3 protein is CASTATSAAYEEKLFF. CDR3 sequence (DNA): TGTGCCAGCACCGCAACCTCTGCGGCGTATGAAGAAAAACTGTTTTTT.

This chain uses TRBV20-1 with TRBJ1-2, with a weak D call TRBD1 (6 bases). The CDR3 length is 11 residues. Germline lookup yields CDR1 DFQATT and CDR2 SNEGSKA (reference sequence). The CDR3 here is CRSLSGDGYTF. The CDR3 DNA reads as TGCAGAAGCCTCTCAGGGGATGGCTACACCTTC.

With regard to this clone: The DNA is left out, because the CDR3 cannot be placed on it with certainty; the CDR3 is given as TCRdb lists it. This sequence joins TRBV29-1 and TRBJ2-3; the table's D gene call, TRBD1, was not cross checked with the DNA. The CDR3 length equals 10 residues, ends included. CDR1 and CDR2 (germline): SQVTM, ANQGSEA. CDR3 loop: CSVWGQGTYF.

The V and J genes are TRBV5-6 and TRBJ2-5; 7 bases match TRBD1. J gave up 4 bases and V 4 bases, and 7 bases lay outside the gene matches. Per the germline V gene, CDR1 is SGHDT and CDR2 is YYEEEE. The CDR3 has 14 residues. The CDR3 nucleotides are TGTGCCAGCAGCGTAGGGACAGCAAGAGAGACCCAGTACTTC. The encoded protein is CASSVGTARETQYF.

The chain is built from TRBV5-5 and TRBJ1-1; 9 bases are a match to TRBD1. This CDR3 contains 16 residues. Germline V CDR1 and CDR2: SGHKS, YYEKEE (reference sequence). J gave up 1 base and V 4 bases, and 8 bases lay outside the gene matches. The CDR3: CASSRQGGEENTEAFF. Here the CDR3 DNA reads TGTGCCAGCAGCCGACAGGGGGGGGAGGAGAACACTGAAGCTTTCTTT. The full variable domain, with the rest looked up from reference TRBV5-5 and TRBJ1-1, is DAGVTQSPTHLIKTRGQQVTLRCSPISGHKSVSWYQQVLGQGPQFIFQYYEKEERGRGNFPDRFSARQFPNYSSELNVNALLLGDSALYLCASSRQGGEENTEAFFGQGTRLTVV.

The chain carries TRBV7-4 and TRBJ1-2; a possible D gene is TRBD1 (5 bases). V lost 4 bases and J lost 2, with 14 bases in between. The CDR3 consists of 15 residues. Germline V gene sequence: CDR1 SGHVT, CDR2 SQSDAQ. The CDR3 region has the DNA TGTGCCAGCAGCTCCGGAGGGCGGGGGAACTATGGCTACACCTTC. Protein: CASSSGGRGNYGYTF.

The chain is built from TRBV6-1 and TRBJ1-2; TRBD1 might be the D (6 bases). V lost 9 bases and J 0 bases, leaving 14 bases between the germline ends. Germline lookup yields CDR1 MNHNS and CDR2 SASEGT. CDR3 length: 14 residues. In DNA form, the CDR3 reads TGTGCCAGTTGGGGGGGGCGGTCTAACTATGGCTACACCTTC. Protein product: CASWGGRSNYGYTF.

The chain links TRBV15 to TRBJ1-1; the D gene is possibly TRBD1 (6 bases). CDR1 LNHNV and CDR2 YYDKDF come from the germline V gene (reference sequence). The CDR3 is 15 residues long. V lost 2 bases to trimming and J lost 3 bases, with 13 bases between them. The CDR3, as DNA: TGTGCCACCAGCAGAACTCCAGGGGACGACACTGAAGCTTTCTTT. Amino acids: CATSRTPGDDTEAFF.

The chain uses TRBV19 and TRBJ1-2; 7 bases map to TRBD1. V trimming: 10 bases; J trimming: 3 bases; junction bases outside the gene matches: 8. CDR3 length equals 13 residues. Germline V gene data show CDR1 as LNHDA and CDR2 as SQIVND (reference sequence). CDR3 sequence (DNA): TGTGCCACTCACCCGACAGGGTACTATGGCTACACCTTC. Translated, it gives CATHPTGYYGYTF.

V is TRBV5-1 and J is TRBJ1-1, with D possibly TRBD1 on 5 matching bases. Germline loops: CDR1 SGHRS, CDR2 YFSETQ. The V end was cut by 3 bases, the J end by 6 bases, with 15 bases between. This CDR3 region has 14 residues. The CDR3 region has the DNA TGCGCCAGCAGCTGGGGCTTGGGGTTGCCTGAAGCTTTCTTT. Its protein is CASSWGLGLPEAFF.

The rearrangement uses TRBV5-1 and TRBJ1-1; 7 bases are shared with TRBD1. V shed 4 bases and J 3 bases; nucleotides not matched to a gene: 15. Germline CDR1 is SGHRS and CDR2 is YFSETQ. This CDR3 is 17 amino acids long. The DNA for the CDR3 is TGCGCCAGCAGCAGACCGTACCACAGGGGAGGCGACACTGAAGCTTTCTTT. Protein: CASSRPYHRGGDTEAFF. Using reference TRBV5-1 and TRBJ1-1 for the parts outside the CDR3, the full variable domain is KAGVTQTPRYLIKTRGQQVTLSCSPISGHRSVSWYQQTPGQGLQFLFEYFSETQRNKGNFPGRFSGRQFSNSRSEMNVSTLELGDSALYLCASSRPYHRGGDTEAFFGQGTRLTVV.

This chain joins TRBV5-1 and TRBJ1-1; 8 bases agree with TRBD1. Unmatched junction bases numbered 20, after V lost 3 bases and J lost 4 bases. CDR1 and CDR2 from the germline V gene are SGHRS and YFSETQ. The CDR3 has 19 residues. The chain's CDR3 is CASSSQTGDDVGLRTEAFF. DNA of the CDR3: TGCGCCAGCAGCTCCCAGACAGGGGATGATGTTGGGCTTCGCACTGAAGCTTTCTTT.

V and J are TRBV2 and TRBJ2-5; TRBD2 is a possible D gene (6 bases). Deletions cut 6 bases from V and 1 base from J, with 12 bases between. CDR1 and CDR2 (germline): SNHLY, FYNNEI. There are 14 residues in the CDR3. The CDR3 here is CASRENSGQETQYF. The CDR3 nucleotides are TGTGCCAGCAGAGAGAATAGCGGCCAAGAGACCCAGTACTTC.